The next 31 T cell receptor beta chains were all read from a single sample in a study of early T cells in non-severe SARS-CoV-2 infection. Each CDR3 protein gets one entry after TCRdb re-called the 5' RACE reads with MiXCR. The repertoire includes about 50,000 distinct CDR3 sequences, 9.3% of them detected once, and about 15% sits in the top ten. The sample comprised whole blood. These receptors were taken from an adult who was a healthcare worker with PCR-confirmed SARS-CoV-2 infection or an uninfected control (not recorded which).

The rearrangement links TRBV7-2 to TRBJ1-5, with TRBD1 as a possible D gene (6 bases). V was trimmed by 4 bases and J by 6 bases, leaving 10 bases between them. The CDR3 totals 13 residues. Germline V gene data show CDR1 as SGHTA and CDR2 as FQGNSA. The CDR3 spells CASSYRDIQPQHF. For the CDR3, the DNA is TGTGCCAGCAGCTACCGGGACATTCAGCCCCAGCATTTT. The full variable domain, completed using reference TRBV7-2 and TRBJ1-5, is GAGVSQSPSNKVTEKGKDVELRCDPISGHTALYWYRQSLGQGLEFLIYFQGNSAPDKSGLPSDRFSAERTGGSVSTLTIQRTQQEDSAVYLCASSYRDIQPQHFGDGTRLSIL.

This clonotype was picked up many times. V gene TRBV6-6 combines with J gene TRBJ2-2; TRBD1 matches 8 bases. V was clipped by 6 bases and J by 2 bases; unmatched bases: 8. This CDR3 spans 16 amino acids. Germline V gene sequence: CDR1 MNHNY, CDR2 SVGAGI (reference sequence). CDR3 residues: CASRPRTGQNTGELFF. CDR3 sequence (DNA): TGTGCCAGCAGACCTAGGACAGGGCAAAACACCGGGGAGCTGTTTTTT.

J is TRBJ2-1 and V is TRBV5-5; tentatively, D is TRBD1 or TRBD2 (5 bases each). From germline, CDR1 is SGHKS and CDR2 YYEKEE (reference sequence). CDR3 length: 16 residues. V was clipped by 3 bases and J by 0 bases, with 13 bases between them. CDR3 in amino acids: CASSWEGTHSYNEQFF. The CDR3 DNA sequence: TGTGCCAGCAGCTGGGAAGGGACCCACTCCTACAATGAGCAGTTCTTC.

The gene calls are TRBV29-1 and TRBJ2-7, with 9 positions matching TRBD1. In germline, CDR1 is SQVTM, CDR2 ANQGSEA. The V and J ends lost 3 bases and 0 bases, in that order; junction bases with no gene match: 9. This CDR3 has 16 amino acids. The CDR3: CSVETLTGGDSYEQYF. CDR3 sequence (DNA): TGCAGCGTTGAGACCCTGACAGGGGGGGACTCCTACGAGCAGTACTTC.

The rearrangement joins TRBV28 to TRBJ2-7, with 9 positions matching TRBD1. The CDR3 spans 16 residues. J was trimmed by 6 bases and V by 5 bases; bases with no gene match: 14. Per germline, CDR1 MDHEN and CDR2 SYDVKM. This CDR3 is CASSIPPGQGRAEQYF. In nucleotides, the CDR3 is TGTGCCAGCAGTATTCCTCCGGGACAGGGCAGGGCCGAGCAGTACTTC.

This clonotype was picked up a small number of times. The chain uses TRBV7-4 and TRBJ2-7, with 7 bases lining up with TRBD2. Germline V gives CDR1 SGHVT, CDR2 SQSDAQ. CDR3 length: 16 amino acids. Trimming at V came to 2 bases and at J to 1 base, leaving 8 bases not matched to a gene. The CDR3 DNA sequence: TGTGCCAGCAGCTTATATCCAACGGGACTATCCTACGAGCAGTACTTC. Translating it yields CASSLYPTGLSYEQYF.

The gene calls are TRBV28 and TRBJ1-5; D unclear. The CDR3 is 11 amino acids. CDR1 and CDR2 from the germline V gene are MDHEN and SYDVKM. V lost 5 bases, J lost 4 bases, and 3 bases lay in between. The CDR3, as DNA: TGTGCCAGCAGTGGAAATCAGCCCCAGCATTTT. Its translation is CASSGNQPQHF.

The sample holds a few counts of this clonotype. The chain has TRBV5-1 and TRBJ2-1; 12 bases are shared with TRBD2. Germline values: CDR1 SGHRS, CDR2 YFSETQ. The CDR3 sequence is 16 residues long. Trimming cost V 4 bases and J 8 bases; bases outside gene matches: 10. This CDR3 is CASSPSWTSGTHEQFF. In DNA form, the CDR3 reads TGCGCCAGCAGCCCTTCTTGGACTAGCGGGACACATGAGCAGTTCTTC.

This clonotype was seen ten or more times. In nucleotides, the CDR3 is TGTGCCAGCAGCTCGACAGGGCCCTATGGCTACACCTTC. Translation gives CASSSTGPYGYTF. V and J are TRBV5-6 and TRBJ1-2; 7 nucleotides agree with TRBD1. Germline trimming cut 3 bases from V and 4 bases from J; bases unmatched to any gene: 3. The CDR3 has 13 amino acids. Per germline, CDR1 SGHDT and CDR2 YYEEEE.

This clonotype was counted ten times or more. One end of the junction is discordant with germline, which a read error may explain. The chain is built from TRBV7-7 and TRBJ1-4; no definite D call. CDR1 is SSHAT, CDR2 FNYEAQ, per germline (reference sequence). The CDR3 contains 13 residues. The CDR3 here is CASSFTYGEKLFF. CDR3 nucleotide sequence: TGTGCTAGCAGCTTCACGTACGGGGAAAAACTGTTTTTT.

Many counts were recorded for this clonotype. The rearrangement links TRBV30 to TRBJ1-5; no reliable D call. Germline CDR1 is GTSNPN and CDR2 is SVGIG (reference sequence). The CDR3 covers 12 residues. Trimming shortened V by 2 bases and J by 3 bases, and 5 bases separated the two germline ends. CDR3 in amino acids: CAWSNPNQPQHF. As DNA, the CDR3 is TGTGCCTGGAGTAACCCCAATCAGCCCCAGCATTTT.

The chain links TRBV28 to TRBJ2-7; no clear D. This CDR3 spans 14 amino acids. Germline CDR1 is MDHEN and CDR2 is SYDVKM. Deletions cut 2 bases from V and 2 bases from J, with 10 bases between. The CDR3 loop reads CASSLVHSPYEQYF. The CDR3 nucleotides are TGTGCCAGCAGTTTAGTTCACAGCCCCTACGAGCAGTACTTC.

V and J are TRBV7-2 and TRBJ1-6, with D tentatively TRBD1 (6 bases). V was clipped by 3 bases and J by 11 bases, with 14 bases between them. Germline-derived CDR1 and CDR2 are SGHTA and FQGNSA. This CDR3 region has 14 residues. The chain's CDR3 is CASSFRGIMAPLHF. In DNA, the CDR3 is TGTGCCAGCAGCTTCAGGGGAATAATGGCACCCCTCCACTTT.

Ten or more counts support this clonotype. The chain combines TRBV7-9 with TRBJ2-5, with 11 bases lining up with TRBD2. Germline V gives CDR1 SEHNR, CDR2 FQNEAQ (reference sequence). This CDR3 has 15 residues. V trimming: 5 bases; J trimming: 4 bases; junction bases outside the gene matches: 6. DNA for the CDR3: TGTGCCAGCAGCACGCGACTAGCGGGACTAGAGACCCAGTACTTC. Translating it yields CASSTRLAGLETQYF.

This clonotype was observed a handful of times. CDR3 nucleotide sequence: TGCAGCGTTGAAGAGACAGGGGGTAGGGCTGAAGCTTTCTTT. Encoded protein: CSVEETGGRAEAFF. This chain uses TRBV29-1 with TRBJ1-1; 9 bases align to TRBD1. Trimming cost V 0 bases and J 6 bases; bases outside gene matches: 5. This CDR3 comprises 14 residues. Germline V gene lookup returns CDR1 SQVTM and CDR2 ANQGSEA.

The chain links TRBV28 to TRBJ1-1; 7 bases are a match to TRBD1. This CDR3 has 12 amino acids. V was clipped by 8 bases and J by 4 bases; unmatched bases: 4. Germline CDR1 reads MDHEN; CDR2 reads SYDVKM. This CDR3 is CASATGLTEAFF. The CDR3 DNA sequence: TGTGCCAGCGCGACAGGGCTCACTGAAGCTTTCTTT.

The chain has TRBV7-2 and TRBJ1-1; D is possibly TRBD1 (5 bases). Trimming shortened V by 1 base and J by 5 bases, and 14 bases separated the two germline ends. The CDR3 covers 15 residues. The germline V gene has CDR1 SGHTA and CDR2 FQGNSA. CDR3 nucleotides: TGTGCCAGCAGCTTAGTTCGCAGCGGGGGGACTGAAGCTTTCTTT. Encoded protein: CASSLVRSGGTEAFF.

This clonotype was seen repeatedly, ten times or more. This chain links TRBV3-1 with TRBJ1-1; TRBD1 aligns across 10 bases. The CDR3 is 16 residues long. The V gene's germline CDR1 is LGHDT and CDR2 YNNKEL (reference sequence). Trimming at V came to 5 bases and at J to 0 bases, leaving 6 bases not matched to a gene. The CDR3 nucleotides read TGTGCCAGCAGCAGACGACAGGGGGCGATGAACACTGAAGCTTTCTTT. Translated, it gives CASSRRQGAMNTEAFF.

V and J are TRBV4-1 and TRBJ2-7; 14 bases agree with TRBD2. The CDR3 loop spans 18 amino acids. With V trimmed by 1 base and J by 5 bases, 10 bases remained unmatched. CDR1 MGHRA and CDR2 YSYEKL come from the germline V gene. The CDR3 region is CASSQVSPTSGRDDEQYF. The CDR3 DNA reads TGCGCCAGCAGCCAAGTCTCCCCGACTAGCGGGAGGGACGACGAGCAGTACTTC.

The sample holds a few counts of this clonotype. V and J are TRBV11-3 and TRBJ2-2, with TRBD1 identical over 9 bases. Germline V CDR1 and CDR2: SGHNT, YENEEA. V was pared by 3 bases and J by 9 bases, with 11 bases of the junction left unmatched. This CDR3 is 16 amino acids long. The CDR3, as DNA: TGTGCCAGCAGCTTGGGGCCACAGGGGGCGGGAAGGGAGCTGTTTTTT. It encodes CASSLGPQGAGRELFF. Variable domain in full (rest from reference TRBV11-3 and TRBJ2-2): EAGVVQSPRYKIIEKKQPVAFWCNPISGHNTLYWYLQNLGQGPELLIRYENEEAVDDSQLPKDRFSAERLKGVDSTLKIQPAELGDSAVYLCASSLGPQGAGRELFFGEGSRLTVL.

This clonotype was seen many times. This sequence joins TRBV7-8 and TRBJ2-1; the D gene is possibly TRBD2 (6 bases). The ends were cut back, 11 bases at V and 8 bases at J, with 16 bases in the middle. The CDR3 has 12 residues. Germline CDR1 reads SGHVS; CDR2 reads FQNEAQ. The CDR3 sequence: CAGGTSSDEQFF. CDR3 in DNA: TGTGCCGGGGGGACCAGTAGCGATGAGCAGTTCTTC.

The table lists this clonotype with a few counts. The chain employs TRBV7-2 and TRBJ1-4; D ambiguous. CDR1 is SGHTA and CDR2 is FQGNSA in the germline V gene. With 1 base removed from V and 0 bases from J, the gap between germline ends came to 15 bases. This CDR3 is 18 amino acids long. CDR3: CASSLGRTAFATNEKLFF. As DNA, the CDR3 is TGTGCCAGCAGCTTAGGAAGGACGGCTTTTGCAACTAATGAAAAACTGTTTTTT.

The rearrangement links TRBV6-5 to TRBJ2-2; D ambiguous. Germline V gene lookup returns CDR1 MNHEY and CDR2 SVGAGI. The CDR3 loop spans 13 amino acids. V lost 4 bases, J lost 4 bases, and 7 bases lay in between. The chain's CDR3 is CASSFSGTGELFF. CDR3 nucleotides: TGTGCCAGCAGTTTTTCGGGCACCGGGGAGCTGTTTTTT.

This clonotype was observed many times. The chain links TRBV5-1 to TRBJ2-5, with D possibly TRBD1 on 6 matching bases. The CDR3 runs 16 residues. The V and J ends lost 4 bases and 2 bases respectively, with 18 bases between them. Germline V lookup: CDR1 SGHRS, CDR2 YFSETQ. Written as DNA, the CDR3 is TGCGCCAGCAGCATCTCCGGGACAAGGACGCAAGAGACCCAGTACTTC. This encodes CASSISGTRTQETQYF. Complete variable domain (other parts from reference TRBV5-1 and TRBJ2-5): KAGVTQTPRYLIKTRGQQVTLSCSPISGHRSVSWYQQTPGQGLQFLFEYFSETQRNKGNFPGRFSGRQFSNSRSEMNVSTLELGDSALYLCASSISGTRTQETQYFGPGTRLLVL.

This clonotype appeared many times. CDR3 sequence: CAISVGYPYEQYF. The DNA of the CDR3 is TGTGCCATCAGTGTGGGCTACCCCTACGAGCAGTACTTC. The rearrangement links TRBV10-3 to TRBJ2-7; no firm D call. CDR1 ENHRY and CDR2 SYGVKD come from the germline V gene. This CDR3 region has 13 residues. V lost 4 bases to trimming and J lost 2 bases, with 9 bases between them.

This clonotype was seen at least ten times. The CDR3 region is CATSDLGRADLNEQFF. The DNA of the CDR3 is TGTGCCACCAGTGATTTGGGCCGAGCTGACCTGAATGAGCAGTTCTTC. The V gene is TRBV24-1, the J gene TRBJ2-1; D gene uncertain. The CDR3 sequence is 16 residues long. Germline values: CDR1 KGHDR, CDR2 SFDVKD. With 0 bases removed from V and 7 bases from J, the gap between germline ends came to 15 bases.

This clonotype appeared a few times. This sequence joins TRBV20-1 and TRBJ2-2; the D gene is possibly TRBD2 (5 bases). CDR1 is DFQATT and CDR2 is SNEGSKA in the germline V gene (reference sequence). The CDR3 consists of 13 residues. Deletions cut 2 bases from V and 1 base from J, with 5 bases between. CDR3 coding DNA: TGCAGTGCTAGAAGCGGGAACACCGGGGAGCTGTTTTTT. This gives the protein CSARSGNTGELFF.

The V call is TRBV10-3, the J call TRBJ2-7, with 8 bases identical to TRBD1. CDR1 and CDR2 from the germline V gene are ENHRY and SYGVKD. The ends lost 0 bases at V and 9 bases at J; junction bases unmatched: 7. The CDR3 is 14 residues long. CDR3: CAISESWTGSWQYF. As DNA, the CDR3 is TGTGCCATCAGTGAGTCATGGACAGGGAGTTGGCAGTACTTC.

This clonotype was seen repeatedly, ten times or more. The chain links TRBV12-3 or TRBV12-4 to TRBJ2-2; 8 positions match TRBD1. The CDR3 totals 15 residues. J was trimmed by 7 bases and V by 6 bases; bases with no gene match: 10. The CDR3 region has the DNA TGTGCCAGCAGCTTCCTCGGACAGGGCCACGGGGAGCTGTTTTTT. Protein sequence: CASSFLGQGHGELFF.

The chain carries TRBV19 and TRBJ2-2; D gene ambiguous. The germline V gene has CDR1 LNHDA and CDR2 SQIVND (reference sequence). CDR3 length: 12 residues. V was trimmed by 3 bases and J by 4 bases, leaving 3 bases between them. CDR3 protein: CASSIITGELFF. In nucleotides, the CDR3 is TGTGCCAGTAGTATCATCACCGGGGAGCTGTTTTTT.

This clonotype came up many times. This chain connects TRBV20-1 to TRBJ1-1; no definite D call. V lost 1 base and J 0 bases, leaving 12 bases between the germline ends. This CDR3 is built from 15 residues. CDR1 DFQATT and CDR2 SNEGSKA come from the germline V gene (reference sequence). CDR3: CSARGEGGLNTEAFF. The CDR3 nucleotides are TGCAGTGCTAGAGGGGAGGGCGGGCTGAACACTGAAGCTTTCTTT.